Listed here are 9 T cell receptor beta chains from one sample, sequenced in a study of blood T cell repertoires in COVID-19. The method was immunoSEQ multiplex PCR; TCRdb's version includes in-frame clones alone and lacks a portion of them. The table has about 180,000 clones, 70% to 80% seen once; the top ten hold around a sixth. Sequenced input: PBMCs or T cells enriched from blood (not recorded which). Receptors originate from a woman in her fifties or sixties who had recovered from COVID-19.

The J gene is TRBJ2-1, the V gene TRBV9, with D possibly being TRBD1 (6 bases). The CDR3 runs to 15 residues. CDR1 SGDLS and CDR2 YYNGEE come from the germline V gene. V was trimmed by 5 bases and J by 6 bases, leaving 18 bases between them. The CDR3 coding sequence is TGTGCCAGCAGACGACAGGTCCAAGGCCTCAATGAGCAGTTCTTC. Its translation is CASRRQVQGLNEQFF.

This clone was seen once. The chain has TRBV19 and TRBJ2-7; 7 nucleotides line up with TRBD2. Germline values: CDR1 LNHDA, CDR2 SQIVND (reference sequence). V lost 6 bases, J lost 5 bases, and 10 bases stayed unmatched. The CDR3 consists of 14 residues. CDR3 region: CASSGWGGLNEQYF. CDR3 DNA: TGTGCCAGTAGCGGATGGGGAGGGCTTAACGAGCAGTACTTC.

The table lists this clone with many counts. The chain couples TRBV5-1 to TRBJ1-1, with a weak D call TRBD1 (6 bases). The CDR3 spans 14 residues. CDR1 is SGHRS and CDR2 is YFSETQ in the germline V gene. Deletions cut 3 bases from V and 5 bases from J, with 14 bases between. CDR3 residues: CASSSETGSTEAFF. As DNA, the CDR3 is TGCGCCAGCAGCTCAGAAACAGGGAGTACTGAAGCTTTCTTT.

The chain joins TRBV18 to TRBJ1-5; D perhaps matches TRBD1 (5 bases). Germline lookup yields CDR1 KGHSH and CDR2 LQKENI. This CDR3 spans 15 amino acids. Trimming stripped 3 bases from V and 2 bases from J, with 11 bases between. The CDR3 DNA follows: TGTGCCAGCTCACCGGGAGGGGTCGGCAATCAGCCCCAGCATTTT. It codes for CASSPGGVGNQPQHF.

The rearrangement joins TRBV29-1 to TRBJ1-1, with a possible D match to TRBD1 (5 bases). V lost 5 bases and J 0 bases, leaving 19 bases between the germline ends. Germline values: CDR1 SQVTM, CDR2 ANQGSEA. This CDR3 spans 16 amino acids. The CDR3 loop is CSVPSRRTGLNTEAFF. The CDR3 DNA follows: TGCAGCGTTCCCAGTAGACGTACAGGTCTGAACACTGAAGCTTTCTTT.

Regarding this clone: No DNA is shown, since the ends of the CDR3 on it are uncertain; the CDR3 is the one TCRdb lists. The V and J genes are TRBV6-5 and TRBJ2-7; the table's D gene call, TRBD1, was not cross checked with the DNA. The CDR3 extends over 15 residues, inclusive of both ends. CDR1 and CDR2 from the germline V gene are MNHEY and SVGAGI. The CDR3 sequence: CASSSSPGTGYEQYF.

The genes are TRBV7-2 and TRBJ1-4; perhaps TRBD1 as D (5 bases). Per the germline V gene, CDR1 is SGHTA and CDR2 is FQGNSA. The CDR3 contains 14 residues. Trimming removed 2 bases at V and 4 bases at J, with 8 bases between. CDR3 amino acids: CASSLSGINEKLFF. CDR3 bases: TGTGCCAGCAGCTTATCAGGGATTAATGAAAAACTGTTTTTT.

The chain combines TRBV12-5 with TRBJ2-5; 7 bases line up with TRBD1. The CDR3 is 19 amino acids. V dropped 2 bases and J dropped 2; count of bases not matched to a gene: 17. Germline V lookup: CDR1 LGHNT, CDR2 FRNRAP. DNA of the CDR3: TGTGCTAGTGGTTTGCCAACAGGGGATCCGGGACACCAACAAGAGACCCAGTACTTC. Its translation: CASGLPTGDPGHQQETQYF.

The genes are TRBV7-9 and TRBJ1-5, with TRBD1 as a possible D gene (6 bases). CDR3 length equals 15 residues. The germline CDR1 and CDR2 sequences are SEHNR and FQNEAQ (reference sequence). The V gene lost 5 bases and the J gene lost 0 bases, with 11 bases spanning the gap. CDR3 amino acids: CASSRDTYSNQPQHF. The CDR3 coding sequence is TGTGCCAGCAGCCGGGACACTTATAGCAATCAGCCCCAGCATTTT.